Listed below are T cell receptor beta chains from one sample, sequenced in a study of graft-versus-host responses after intestinal transplantation. Libraries were prepared by immunoSEQ multiplex PCR; TCRdb keeps only in-frame clonotypes and omits some of them. The table has about 19,000 clones, roughly three quarters seen once. This specimen consisted of ileum tissue, obtained about 20 days after intestinal transplant. The receptors come from a human patient who received an intestinal transplant, so some T cells may come from the graft donor. Both conserved end residues are part of each CDR3. Fields, in order: V gene, J gene, clone size, CDR3 length, D gene, CDR3 DNA, CDR3 protein. D genes are given only for firm matches. Clone size is given for some rows only: seen once, a few or many times, or a class if the clone is expanded.

>TRBV27|TRBJ2-3|-|14|-
TGTGCCAGCAGCCCGTCTCGAGACACAGATACGCAGTATTTT
CASSPSRDTDTQYF
>TRBV19|TRBJ1-2|-|16|TRBD1
TGTGCCAGTAGTACCACCCATGGACAGGGGGCAAGTGGCTACACCTTC
CASSTTHGQGASGYTF
>TRBV19|TRBJ2-1|-|15|-
TGTGCCAGGACTTTGCCGGACAGCTTCTACAATGAGCAGTTCTTC
CARTLPDSFYNEQFF
>TRBV7-9|TRBJ2-3|medium-sized|15|TRBD2
TGTGCCAGCAGCTTAAGCGGGAGTTCAACAGATACGCAGTATTTT
CASSLSGSSTDTQYF
>TRBV20-1|TRBJ1-2|-|8|-
TGCAGTGGGGGGCCCTACACCTTC
CSGGPYTF
>TRBV29-1|TRBJ2-5|few|14|-
TGCAGCGTTGAGGGGCTCGACGTGCAAGAGACCCAGTACTTC
CSVEGLDVQETQYF
>TRBV7-2|TRBJ1-1|-|14|TRBD1
TGTGCCAGCAGCTTTACAGGGGGCTGGACTGAAGCTTTCTTT
CASSFTGGWTEAFF
>TRBV27|TRBJ1-1|-|14|TRBD1
TGTGCCAGCAGTTCCCGGACAGGGTACATTGAAGCTTTCTTT
CASSSRTGYIEAFF
>TRBV6-5|TRBJ1-2|-|13|-
TGTGCCAGCAGCCGCGGGACGGATTATGGCTACACCTTC
CASSRGTDYGYTF
>TRBV9|TRBJ1-6|few|13|-
TGTGCCAGCAGCGTAGCCCAGAATTCACCCCTCCACTTT
CASSVAQNSPLHF
>TRBV9|TRBJ2-7|-|13|-
TGTGCCAGCAGCCCGGCTAGCTCCTACGAGCAGTACTTC
CASSPASSYEQYF
>TRBV10-3|TRBJ2-1|-|13|-
TGTGCCATCGGAAGACAGGAGCGACTTGAGCAGTTCTTC
CAIGRQERLEQFF
>TRBV9|TRBJ1-2|-|15|-
TGTGCCAGCAGCGTAGGGGCAGCTCCTAACTATGGCTACACCTTC
CASSVGAAPNYGYTF
>TRBV9|TRBJ2-3|-|16|-
TGTGCCAGCAGCGCCGGGTCAAGGGGCTGGGCAGATACGCAGTATTTT
CASSAGSRGWADTQYF
>TRBV27|TRBJ1-5|-|13|-
TGTGCCAGCAGTTTCGGGGTGTTACAGCCCCAGCATTTT
CASSFGVLQPQHF
>TRBV27|TRBJ2-1|-|15|TRBD2
TGTGCCAGCAGTTTCTCGGGCGGGGGGGCGGGTGAGCAGTTCTTC
CASSFSGGGAGEQFF
>TRBV5-1|TRBJ2-5|-|15|TRBD2
TGCGCCAGCAGCTTTTCCAGCGGGACGGGAGAGACCCAGTACTTC
CASSFSSGTGETQYF
>TRBV14|TRBJ1-2|-|14|TRBD1
TGTGCCAGCAGCACCCTGACAGGGACCTATGGCTACACCTTC
CASSTLTGTYGYTF
>TRBV11-3|TRBJ1-1|-|13|-
TGTGCCAGCAGCTCCGAAGGCGGACTTCGCGCTTTCTTT
CASSSEGGLRAFF
>TRBV29-1|TRBJ2-5|-|16|TRBD2
TGCAGCGTTGGTGGGACTAGCGGGAACCCGGGCGAGACCCAGTACTTC
CSVGGTSGNPGETQYF
>TRBV7-8|TRBJ2-5|-|11|-
TGTGCCAGCAGCTTGGGGACTGTATCCTACTTC
CASSLGTVSYF
>TRBV29-1|TRBJ1-2|-|18|TRBD1
TGCAGCGTTGAAGATCCTGAGACAGGGGGTAGAGGGAACTATGGCTACACCTTC
CSVEDPETGGRGNYGYTF
>TRBV4-2|TRBJ2-1|medium-sized|15|-
TGTGCCAGCAGCCAAGAGGACTGGAGTTACAATGAGCAGTTCTTC
CASSQEDWSYNEQFF
>TRBV7-6|TRBJ2-6|-|19|-
TGTGCCAGCAGCATGGGCGATGAAATCTCACAAAGTCGGGCCAACGTCCTGACTTTC
CASSMGDEISQSRANVLTF
>TRBV6-6|TRBJ1-4|-|14|-
TGTGCCAGCAGTTACTCTCCGGGGGGTGAAAAACTGTTTTTT
CASSYSPGGEKLFF
>TRBV6-1|TRBJ2-5|few|14|-
TGTGCCAGCCTCGGAGGGACTTCAACGGAGACCCAGTACTTC
CASLGGTSTETQYF
>TRBV5-1|TRBJ1-5|-|13|-
TGCGCCACGTCGGCGGGGGACAATCAGCCCCAGCATTTT
CATSAGDNQPQHF
>TRBV7-2|TRBJ2-7|medium-sized|15|-
TGTGCCAGCAGGCCAGGGACATCGCCTTTTGGGGAGCAGTACTTC
CASRPGTSPFGEQYF
>TRBV9|TRBJ2-7|-|15|-
TGTGCCAGCAGCGTAAGTTCACAGGCATACTACGAGCAGTACTTC
CASSVSSQAYYEQYF
>TRBV30|TRBJ2-3|-|17|TRBD2
TGTGCCTGGAGTGTAGGCCTCAGCGGGAGGGCGGGGGATACGCAGTATTTT
CAWSVGLSGRAGDTQYF
>TRBV27|TRBJ2-7|-|14|TRBD2
TGTGCCAGCAGTTCGGGACTAGGGATGTACGAGCAGTACTTC
CASSSGLGMYEQYF
>TRBV5-1|TRBJ2-6|once|17|TRBD2
TGCGCCAGCAGCTTTGACCTAGCGGGAGCTGGGGCCAACGTCCTGACTTTC
CASSFDLAGAGANVLTF
>TRBV2|TRBJ1-4|-|16|-
TGTGCCAGCAGTGAATACAGGGTGTCGACTAATGAAAAACTGTTTTTT
CASSEYRVSTNEKLFF
>TRBV18|TRBJ1-2|-|15|-
TGTGCCAGCTCACCCCAAACAGGGTCTAACTATGGCTACACCTTC
CASSPQTGSNYGYTF
>TRBV27|TRBJ2-1|once|15|TRBD1
TGTGCCAGCAGTCCCGGGACAGCATTTTACAATGAGCAGTTCTTC
CASSPGTAFYNEQFF
>TRBV5-1|TRBJ1-1|few|15|-
TGCGCCAGCAGCCCCCAGGGTACAGGGAACACTGAAGCTTTCTTT
CASSPQGTGNTEAFF
>TRBV7-6|TRBJ2-1|-|17|TRBD2
TGTGCCAGCAGCTTAGTAGTAGGGACTAGTTCCTACAATGAGCAGTTCTTC
CASSLVVGTSSYNEQFF
>TRBV5-8|TRBJ2-5|-|14|-
TGTGCCAGCAGCTTGTTAGCGGCCCAAGAGACCCAGTACTTC
CASSLLAAQETQYF
>TRBV30|TRBJ1-2|-|12|-
TGTGCCTGGAGTGGGGCAGGCTATGGCTACACCTTC
CAWSGAGYGYTF
>TRBV7-6|TRBJ1-1|-|12|-
TGTGCCAGCAGCTTAGGGGCCACTGAAGCTTTCTTT
CASSLGATEAFF
>TRBV30|TRBJ1-2|-|15|-
TGTGCCTGGATTCGAACGGGGGATCATGGCTATGGCTACACCTTC
CAWIRTGDHGYGYTF
>TRBV28|TRBJ1-1|-|15|-
TGTGCCAGCAGGGAAAAACCGGACGGCGGGGGTGAAGCTTTCTTT
CASREKPDGGGEAFF
>TRBV6-5|TRBJ1-6|-|14|TRBD1
TGTGCCAGCAGTTACGGGACAGGGGGCTCACCCCTCCACTTT
CASSYGTGGSPLHF
>TRBV10-3|TRBJ1-3|few|15|TRBD1
TGTGCCATCAGTGAGTCGGGGACAGCGGGAAACACCATATATTTT
CAISESGTAGNTIYF
>TRBV27|TRBJ2-7|-|15|TRBD2
TGTGCCAGCAGTTTAAAAGGGACTACTTACTACGAGCAGTACTTC
CASSLKGTTYYEQYF
>TRBV14|TRBJ1-5|-|16|TRBD1
TGTGCCAGCAGCCAAGCGGGACAGAAAAGCAATCAGCCCCAGCATTTT
CASSQAGQKSNQPQHF
>TRBV10-1|TRBJ2-1|-|11|-
TGCGCCAGCAGTGAGGGCCATGAGCAGTTCTTC
CASSEGHEQFF
>TRBV20-1|TRBJ1-5|-|11|-
TGCAGTGCTAGAAGACTTCAGCCCCAGCATTTT
CSARRLQPQHF
>TRBV5-1|TRBJ2-5|-|16|TRBD2
TGCGCCAGCAGCCCGGAATGGGACCTAGCGGGAGAGACCCAGTACTTC
CASSPEWDLAGETQYF
>TRBV27|TRBJ2-7|few|13|-
TGTGCCAGCAGTTTAGACAGGATACACGAGCAGTACTTC
CASSLDRIHEQYF
>TRBV19|TRBJ1-1|few|15|TRBD1
TGTGCCAGTAGTAAAGACAGGGGACCCAACACTGAAGCTTTCTTT
CASSKDRGPNTEAFF
>TRBV15|TRBJ2-5|-|16|-
TGTGCCACCAGCAGAGATCGATACTTGTACCAAGAGACCCAGTACTTC
CATSRDRYLYQETQYF
>TRBV19|TRBJ1-6|-|14|TRBD1
TGTGCCAGTAACGACAGGGGCGTTGGTTCACCCCTCCACTTT
CASNDRGVGSPLHF
>TRBV13|TRBJ2-3|-|17|-
TGTGCCAGCAGCTTAGGCTTTCTGGCGGGGGCCACAGATACGCAGTATTTT
CASSLGFLAGATDTQYF
>TRBV11-2|TRBJ2-7|-|16|TRBD1
TGTGCCAGCAGCTTACCGTTACAGGGGGCTGTTTACGAGCAGTACTTC
CASSLPLQGAVYEQYF
>TRBV29-1|TRBJ2-1|-|16|-
TGCAGCGTTGAAGCTCCAGCGAGGTCCTCCTACAATGAGCAGTTCTTC
CSVEAPARSSYNEQFF
>TRBV4-3|TRBJ2-1|-|16|TRBD2
TGCGCCAGCAGCCAAGGGTCAGAGCGGGGGGACAATGAGCAGTTCTTC
CASSQGSERGDNEQFF
>TRBV4-2|TRBJ1-5|-|17|-
TGTGCCAGCAGCCAAGATCTGATGGGGGGCGGGGGTCAGCCCCAGCATTTT
CASSQDLMGGGGQPQHF
>TRBV28|TRBJ2-7|few|15|-
TGTGCCAGCAGTTTAATCCGGACAGTATCTGGCGAGCAGTACTTC
CASSLIRTVSGEQYF
>TRBV5-4|TRBJ1-2|-|15|-
TGTGCCAGCAGCTCCATACAGGGATTGAACTATGGCTACACCTTC
CASSSIQGLNYGYTF